This T cell receptor (beta chain) was documented in a study of cytomegalovirus exposure and HLA in healthy donors. Study observations and caveats: Sequencing depth roughly uniform across donors was assumed in presence/absence analyses. TCR beta chain V- and J-gene trimming was linked, in a later analysis, to a missense variant in DCLRE1C. In a later analysis, an Asian-associated ancestry cluster reportedly showed fewer N-insertions than the approximately 640-donor mean.

PCR amplification relied on 60 Vbeta primers (plus 13 Jbeta primers). The table came from immunoSEQ multiplex PCR; TCRdb's copy has only in-frame clones and leaves some out. The profile covers 130,000 to 150,000 clones, with over 65% appearing a single time and about 2.9% taken by the ten largest. The CDR3 runs 14 residues. Looked up from germline, CDR1 is LNHDA and CDR2 is SQIVND (reference sequence). After removal of 5 bases from V and 3 bases from J, the junction contained 4 bases not matched to a gene. As for this clone: Its specificity is unknown.

This sequence joins TRBV19 and TRBJ2-7, with 10 bases identical to TRBD2. Material for sequencing was PBMCs. This receptor was obtained from a man aged 35-49 years in good health and CMV-seropositive. CDR3 sequence: CASSLAGAFYEQYF. The CDR3 DNA is TGTGCCAGTAGTCTAGCGGGAGCGTTCTACGAGCAGTACTTC.